This T cell receptor (beta chain) was sequenced during a study of T cell responses to AZD1222 COVID-19 vaccine (dated by TCRdb to the early 2020s). As for the study more broadly: AZD1222 recipients given second doses at about 4 weeks or at about 12 weeks were pooled, since spike-specific TCR depth and breadth were not found to differ between the two schedules. A total of more than 230 trial participants underwent TCR sequencing, of whom roughly 210 had received two doses of AZD1222 and some 25 had received two doses of the MenACWY control vaccine. Trial participants were enrolled into age subgroups of 18-55, 56-69 and 70-plus years, which contained 148, 28 and 57 TCR-sequenced participants, respectively. Study-wide conclusions, independent of this receptor: Participants were mostly white British and included more females than males, and it was suggested by the authors that clonal diversity may have been underestimated. The 56-69-year group was small, and its depth increase did not reach significance, likely because of low power. No day 14 peak-response samples were available, so repertoires were characterized only after the peak T cell response. The whole spike protein was spanned by vaccine-associated CD4 TCRs, and dominant responses were seen in regions 160-218 and 743-854. Reportedly, almost half of the unique spike-specific TCRs recognized epitopes lying outside the regions that are mutated in the B.1.351 and B.1.1.7 variants. Conclusions about previously exposed vaccinees are limited because only six or seven AZD1222 recipients were SARS-CoV-2 seropositive at baseline. After two AZD1222 doses, both the breadth and the depth of spike-specific TCRs were significantly higher than at day 0 and than in MenACWY recipients.

The germline V end is reduced by 6 bases and the J end by 5 bases; junction bases left unmatched: 4. The CDR1 and CDR2 encoded by the germline V gene are MNHEY and SVGAGI. Its CDR3 holds 13 amino acids, cysteine through phenylalanine. Left in the record is the CDR3 DNA by itself, 39 bases read in frame from the first base. The CDR3 regions of human TCRbeta chains were analyzed by immunosequencing. The published analysis was carried out like this. Repertoire TCRs were checked for matches against a reference library of SARS-CoV-2-specific TCRs that had been generated using the MIRA antigen-specificity platform. Breadth meant the fraction of unique TCRs that were SARS-CoV-2-associated, whereas depth meant the fraction of total T cells that were SARS-CoV-2-associated. Using the MIRA data, every spike-specific TCR was mapped to the spike region that the TCR reacted to and assigned to either a CD4 or a CD8 class. Log10-transformed breadth and depth values were compared by one-way ANOVA with Sidak's multiple comparisons tests. TCRdb retrieved this table from immuneACCESS and kept in-frame rearrangements only. Not all clones are present; in checked studies, unresolved V genes account for under half, and no reason is known for the remainder. That table supplies the V and J calls and clone size; D and trimming were determined from the DNA. Counted in this sample were about 190,000 clones; approximately 91% of them appeared once. The ten largest account for roughly 0.99% of the sample.

The time point label of this sample denotes: baseline before first vaccination. Vaccinee samples were obtained from the UK trials COV001 and COV002, which included a single-blind randomized controlled phase 2/3 trial of AZD1222 (ChAdOx1 nCoV-19) in healthy adults. Trial participant PBMC samples were collected at day 0 and day 28 after the second dose for TCRbeta chain sequencing. A word on this clone: The antigen this receptor binds is unknown. Base qualities are missing; no much larger clone stands one base away.

The rearrangement combines TRBV6-5 with TRBJ1-5, with TRBD1 identical over 7 junction bases. This TCR was recovered from an adult in good health. This sample comprised peripheral blood, obtained on day 0 of AZD1222 vaccination. The bases read TGTGCCAGCAGCACAGGGGCGTATCAGCCCCAGCATTTT. This gives the protein CASSTGAYQPQHF.